This TCR beta chain was obtained from a study of Graves' ophthalmopathy and Graves' hyperthyroidism. Whole-study context: The blood sample was drawn at first diagnosis and before any treatment.

Overall study results and limits: The model achieved roughly 66% sensitivity and 72% to 75% specificity for ophthalmopathy progression. A model built from 13 signatures distinguished ophthalmopathy from stable hyperthyroidism with approximately 88% sensitivity and 70% to 84% specificity.

The CDR3 is 12 amino acids. The germline V gene encodes CDR1 MDHEN and CDR2 SYDVKM. Between the trimmed V and J ends, which lost 5 bases and 6 bases, there was a span of 10 bases. Amplification of TCR beta CDR3 regions used RNA transcripts. Second-round multiplex PCR came after first-round RT-PCR with HTBI primers. TCRdb called the multiplex PCR reads again in MiXCR, with one record for every CDR3 protein. This sample has roughly 160,000 distinct CDR3 sequences, with roughly two fifths found just once. Serum thyroxine and TRAb, along with clinical symptoms, thyroid ultrasound and orbital computed tomography, were what diagnosis relied on. This clonotype was recorded many times. Its antigen is as yet unknown.

The sample was peripheral blood. This TCR derives from a man aged 30 to 45 with Graves' ophthalmopathy. The chain links TRBV28 to TRBJ1-1; D unresolved. CDR3 bases: TGTGCCAGCAGTCAAGAGCAAGCTGAAGCTTTCTTT. Its translation is CASSQEQAEAFF.